This TCR beta chain was identified during a study of human T cells and chemical hapten exposure. The time point is: patch test 2, 6 weeks after DPC sensitization. The sample's treatment: therapeutic diphenylcyclopropenone sensitization with weekly scalp DPC. Patients had alopecia, were aged 18 to 70, and were not pregnant. Methods used by the authors: TCRs per sample had a median of around 96,000 and ranged from about 20,000 to 700,000. TCRdb used MiXCR to reprocess the RACE reads, holding one entry per CDR3 protein. What appears here as the V and J calls and clone size reflects TCRdb's work, not the paper's. The sample lists under 450,000 distinct CDR3 sequences, 6% to 7% seen once, with 4.5% to 6% in the top ten. V shed 0 bases and J shed 2 bases, with 10 bases lying between them. There are 15 residues in the CDR3.

The V and J genes are TRBV12-3 or TRBV12-4 and TRBJ1-2; TRBD1 might be the D (6 bases). The source material was whole blood, sampled in connection with sensitization to the hapten diphenylcyclopropenone (DPC). The clonotype comes from a woman in her late teens or twenties with alopecia areata. Some clones in this sample may be carry-over from other donors' samples. CDR3 nucleotides: TGTGCCAGCAGTTTAGCGATGACAGGAAACTATGGCTACACCTTC. Its protein product is CASSLAMTGNYGYTF.